The entry below gives a single T cell receptor beta chain sequence along with its context. No antigen is known for it. MiXCR, applied by TCRdb to the RACE reads, yields one record per CDR3 protein. The table lists 50,000 to 70,000 distinct CDR3 sequences, approximately 10% of them singletons, with roughly 9.1% in the top ten. The sample comes from a study of human T cells and chemical hapten exposure. Across the study: DPC 0.01% went on the upper back by patch test, with reading at 6 days. Overall study findings and caveats: Compared with pre-sensitization or healthy control sets, expanded TCRs clustered more. Alopecia in all donors means immunity may differ from healthy individuals.

Documented time point: pre-sensitization, week 0. Specified treatment: therapeutic diphenylcyclopropenone sensitization with weekly scalp DPC. The CDR3 covers 14 residues. The germline V gene has CDR1 MDHEN and CDR2 SYDVKM. Deletions cut 7 bases from V and 3 bases from J, with 13 bases between. The J gene is TRBJ1-5, the V gene TRBV28; a possible D gene is TRBD1 (6 bases). This receptor was identified in a man aged 35-49 years with alopecia areata. Some clones in this sample may be carry-over from other donors' samples. The input for sequencing was whole blood, taken in connection with sensitization to the hapten diphenylcyclopropenone (DPC). In DNA form, the CDR3 reads TGTGCCAGCAATTACCGGGACAACAATCAGCCCCAGCATTTT. Encoded protein: CASNYRDNNQPQHF.